Listed below are T cell receptor beta chains from one sample, sequenced in a study of CXCR3-negative and CXCR3-positive naive CD8 T cells. TCRdb re-called the 5' RACE reads; every CDR3 protein appears as one record, without DNA. This sample's clone table lists 5,000 to 6,000 distinct CDR3 sequences. Sequencing was carried out using naive CXCR3+ CD8+ T cells from blood. The origin of the receptors is a human donor in good health. Some clones in this sample may be carry-over from other donors' samples. The CDR3 runs from the conserved cysteine through the conserved F or W. Some rows have no size entry. The others give once, few or many, or a class for an expanded clone.

v_gene	abundance	j_gene	CDR3aa
TRBV19	.	TRBJ2-5	CASSTPRSTQETQYF
TRBV4-3	.	TRBJ1-5	CASSQDEFQPQHF
TRBV4-3	medium-sized	TRBJ2-1	CASSQDMLAGGLVGDEQFF
TRBV6-5	medium-sized	TRBJ1-1	CASSYRPAMNTEAFF
TRBV11-3	.	TRBJ1-5	CASSLPSTDQPQHF
TRBV12-3/TRBV12-4	medium-sized	TRBJ2-7	CASSPRTTGTYEQYF
TRBV12-3/TRBV12-4	.	TRBJ2-7	CASRKQGKYEQYF
TRBV21-1	medium-sized	TRBJ2-5	CAAPGGGETQYF
TRBV12-3/TRBV12-4	.	TRBJ1-1	CASRGGWHTEAFF
TRBV2	medium-sized	TRBJ1-2	CASSGFLANYGYTF
TRBV5-6	.	TRBJ2-7	CASSPTNEASEQYF
TRBV2	.	TRBJ2-1	CASTGSYNEQFF
TRBV6-5	.	TRBJ2-2	CASSFLPGDSGTGELFF
TRBV6-5	.	TRBJ1-1	CASAQGFSRDEAFF
TRBV6-2/TRBV6-3	.	TRBJ2-5	CASSLPYQETQYF
TRBV20-1	medium-sized	TRBJ2-7	CSASPLAGVDEQYF
TRBV5-6	.	TRBJ1-2	CASVYSGTVLYLYGYTF
TRBV29-1	.	TRBJ2-1	CSASGLQGHNEQFF
TRBV2	medium-sized	TRBJ2-3	CASSEAGTGSDTQYF
TRBV12-3/TRBV12-4	medium-sized	TRBJ1-2	CASSFWDYGYTF
TRBV29-1	.	TRBJ2-7	CSDGRDGPEQYF
TRBV4-3	.	TRBJ1-6	CASSQDRASYNSPLHF
TRBV25-1	.	TRBJ2-5	CASSSDYQETQYF
TRBV12-5	medium-sized	TRBJ2-2	CASGPPGELFF
TRBV2	.	TRBJ2-2	CASSDRVSYTGELFF
TRBV30	.	TRBJ2-7	CACSTGTYDQYF
TRBV27	.	TRBJ2-3	CASSLGGRDTQYF
TRBV29-1	.	TRBJ1-2	CSVEAPTYYGYTF
TRBV29-1	medium-sized	TRBJ2-7	CSVEDGRTYEQYF
TRBV12-3/TRBV12-4	medium-sized	TRBJ2-7	CASSLPSGSSYEQYF
TRBV7-9	.	TRBJ2-7	CESSPRTGAYEQYF
TRBV2	large	TRBJ2-2	CASSFGTGELFF
TRBV13	.	TRBJ1-2	CASSRTGQLNYGYTF
TRBV6-5	.	TRBJ2-7	CASSYGQGTYEQYF
TRBV29-1	medium-sized	TRBJ2-3	CSVELHTDTQYF
TRBV5-1	medium-sized	TRBJ2-6	CASSPLVQVDRPTGANVLTF
TRBV20-1	medium-sized	TRBJ1-6	CSARGRTEPSSPLHF
TRBV4-1	.	TRBJ2-7	CASSLEGGTYEQYF
TRBV7-9	.	TRBJ1-1	CASSPTRGEMNTEDFF
TRBV19	.	TRBJ2-6	CASSTGYGANVLTF
TRBV29-1	.	TRBJ2-1	CSVEIQGKANNEQFF